Listed below are T cell receptor beta chains from one sample, sequenced in a study of cytomegalovirus exposure and HLA in healthy donors. Clones were read by immunoSEQ multiplex PCR, and TCRdb kept only the in-frame ones, dropping some. The table lists about 150,000 clones, less than 10% of them singletons, with around 1.9% in the top ten. Source material: PBMCs. Receptors were obtained from a male donor in good health and CMV-seronegative. CDR3s leave out the opening cysteine and the closing phenylalanine or tryptophan. The D gene is left open where the match is weak. Where a row states a size, it is once, few, many or the class of an expanded clone; other rows omit it.

cdr3_aa v_call clone_size d_call j_call
ASSSNNGADTQY TRBV11-3 few - TRBJ2-3
ASSLAQGQKLF TRBV7-9 - - TRBJ1-4
ASSQPGETYEQY TRBV4-3 - - TRBJ2-7
ATSRDSRQGGNEQF TRBV15 - - TRBJ2-1
ASSSTDPGLASGTGELF TRBV7-9 - TRBD2 TRBJ2-2
ASSTGFGTGGTEAF TRBV19 few TRBD1 TRBJ1-1
ASSLRAGWEKLF TRBV13 - - TRBJ1-4
ATFLNYNYGYT TRBV6-6 - - TRBJ1-2
ASSQWTGANQPQH TRBV4-1 - TRBD1 TRBJ1-5
ASSLRSGVLSHEQY TRBV7-2 - - TRBJ2-7
ASSPQDRYEQY TRBV23-1 few - TRBJ2-7
ASSGAGGANVLT TRBV2 - - TRBJ2-6
ASAGYNEQF TRBV7-2 few - TRBJ2-1